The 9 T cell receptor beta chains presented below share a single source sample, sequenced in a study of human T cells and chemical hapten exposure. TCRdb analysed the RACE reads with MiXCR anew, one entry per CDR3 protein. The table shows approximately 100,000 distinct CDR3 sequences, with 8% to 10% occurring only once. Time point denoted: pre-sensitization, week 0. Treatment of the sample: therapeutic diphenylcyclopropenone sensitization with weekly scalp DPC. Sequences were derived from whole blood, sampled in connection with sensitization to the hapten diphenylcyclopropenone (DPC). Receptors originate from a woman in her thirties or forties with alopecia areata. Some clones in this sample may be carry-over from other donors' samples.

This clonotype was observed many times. For the CDR3, the DNA is TGTGCCAGCAGCCCCACGGGGCGGGGGGGGAGTAGTGAGCAGTTCTTC. It specifies CASSPTGRGGSSEQFF. The chain combines TRBV7-8 with TRBJ2-1, with TRBD2 identical over 9 bases. Germline assignment: CDR1 SGHVS and CDR2 FQNEAQ. The J segment lost 9 bases and the V segment lost 5 bases, leaving 14 bases of the junction unmatched. The CDR3 is 16 residues long. The complete variable domain, with remaining parts taken from reference TRBV7-8 and TRBJ2-1, reads GAGVSQSPRYKVAKRGQDVALRCDPISGHVSLFWYQQALGQGPEFLTYFQNEAQLDKSGLPSDRFFAERPEGSVSTLKIQRTQQEDSAVYLCASSPTGRGGSSEQFFGPGTRLTVL.

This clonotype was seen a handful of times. In DNA form, the CDR3 reads TGCAGTGCTAGAGACCCCGAATATCAGGGATCGAGCAATCAGCCCCAGCATTTT. It specifies CSARDPEYQGSSNQPQHF. The rearrangement joins TRBV20-1 to TRBJ1-5, with D possibly matching TRBD1 (5 bases). CDR1 DFQATT and CDR2 SNEGSKA come from the germline V gene (reference sequence). Trimming stripped 0 bases from V and 1 base from J, with 19 bases between. The CDR3 spans 18 residues.

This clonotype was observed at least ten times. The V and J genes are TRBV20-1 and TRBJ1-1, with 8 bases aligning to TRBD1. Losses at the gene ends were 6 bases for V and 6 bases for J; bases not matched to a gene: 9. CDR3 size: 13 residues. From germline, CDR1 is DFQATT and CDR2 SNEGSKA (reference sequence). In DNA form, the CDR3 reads TGCAGTGCCAGGACAGGGTGGGCGTCTGAAGCTTTCTTT. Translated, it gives CSARTGWASEAFF.

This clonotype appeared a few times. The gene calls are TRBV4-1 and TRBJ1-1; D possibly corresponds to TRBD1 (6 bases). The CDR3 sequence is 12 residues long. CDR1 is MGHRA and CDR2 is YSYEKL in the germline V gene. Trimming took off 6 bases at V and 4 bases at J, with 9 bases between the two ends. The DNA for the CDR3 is TGCGCCAGCAGAACAGGGACCACTGAAGCTTTCTTT. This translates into CASRTGTTEAFF.

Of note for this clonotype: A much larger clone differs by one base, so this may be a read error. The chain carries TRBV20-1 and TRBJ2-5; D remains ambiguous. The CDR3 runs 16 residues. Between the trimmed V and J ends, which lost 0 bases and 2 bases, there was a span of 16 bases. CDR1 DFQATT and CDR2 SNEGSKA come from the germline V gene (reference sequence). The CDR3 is CSARDVLGRLQETQYF. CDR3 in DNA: TGCAGTGCTAGAGATGTCCTAGGGCGCCTGCAAGAGACCCAGTACTTC.

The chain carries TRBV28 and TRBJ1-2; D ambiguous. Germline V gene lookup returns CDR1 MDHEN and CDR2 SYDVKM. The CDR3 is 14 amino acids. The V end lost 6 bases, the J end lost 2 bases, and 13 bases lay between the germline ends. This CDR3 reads CASSWEGWNYGYTF. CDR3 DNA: TGTGCCAGCAGCTGGGAGGGTTGGAACTATGGCTACACCTTC.

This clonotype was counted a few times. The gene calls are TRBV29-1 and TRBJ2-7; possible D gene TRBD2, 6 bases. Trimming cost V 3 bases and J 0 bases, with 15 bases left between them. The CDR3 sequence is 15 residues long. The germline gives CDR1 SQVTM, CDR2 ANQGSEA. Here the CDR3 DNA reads TGCAGCGTTGAGCTGGGTGTGGGACTCTCCTACGAGCAGTACTTC. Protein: CSVELGVGLSYEQYF.

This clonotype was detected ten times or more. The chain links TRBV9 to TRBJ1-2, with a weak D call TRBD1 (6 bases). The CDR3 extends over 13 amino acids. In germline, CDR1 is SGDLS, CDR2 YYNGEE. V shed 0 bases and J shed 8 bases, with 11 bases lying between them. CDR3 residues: CASSVDRAGGYTF. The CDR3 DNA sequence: TGTGCCAGCAGCGTAGACAGGGCGGGAGGCTACACCTTC.

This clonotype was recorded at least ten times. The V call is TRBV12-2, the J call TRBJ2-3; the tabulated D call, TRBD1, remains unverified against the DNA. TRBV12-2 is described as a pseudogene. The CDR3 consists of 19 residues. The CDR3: CASRLGGVCMGHYTDTQYF. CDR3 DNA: TGTGCAAGTCGCTTAGGGGGAGTTTGTATGGGACACTACACAGATACGCAGTATTTT.